This TCR beta chain was found in a study of chemoradiotherapy in HPV16-positive cancers (dated by TCRdb to 2021 to 2024). As for the study more broadly: Candidate HPV-specific T-cell clones and common TCR motifs were defined by functional T-cell assays performed on cells from a couple of HPV16-positive patients. The study asked whether T-cell immunity against the HPV oncoproteins E6 and E7 changes during chemoradiotherapy and whether it affects survival. The candidate HPV-specific TCRs and motifs were then tracked in TCR repertoires from 80 to 95 patients with HPV-related cancers.

Because repertoires were sampled repeatedly during chemoradiotherapy, clonal expansion in the tumor microenvironment could be followed. The germline V gene (reference sequence) specifies SGHNT as CDR1 and YYREEE as CDR2. Measured from the cysteine to the phenylalanine, the CDR3 is 13 residues long. The CDR3 DNA has 39 bases and is translated from base 1. From V the trimming removes 4 bases and from J it removes 4 bases, while the gene matches leave 3 bases of the junction unaccounted for. What the work shows at the level of the full study, not this receptor alone: In HPV16-positive patients, expansion of HPV-responsive T cells during chemoradiotherapy was associated with improved recurrence-free survival. Only a couple of HPV16-positive patients were used to derive the functional definition of HPV-specific T cells, and the survival association was reported for HPV16-positive patients. Expansion of candidate HPV-specific clones and E7-related TCR motifs was observed in the tumor microenvironment during treatment, whereas no such expansion was observed for non-HPV-specific T cells.

The library came from the immunoSEQ multiplex PCR assay. TCRdb's version of the immuneACCESS table is confined to in-frame rearrangements and falls short of the full clone set. An unresolved V gene accounts for under half of the shortfall where checked; the remainder is of unknown origin. Counted in this sample were 11,000 to 15,000 clones; around 90% of them appeared once. In total, the top ten clones hold roughly 2.5% of the sample. Comments on this clone: The antigen this receptor binds is unknown. It has no much larger one-base neighbor in the sample; base qualities were not kept.

Specimen: blood, collected from a patient who underwent chemoradiotherapy. The clonotype was recovered from a human donor with HPV-associated anogenital cancer. The sequence is built from TRBV5-4 and TRBJ2-7; 9 middle bases align to TRBD1. Here is the DNA: TGTGCCAGCAGCCTACAGGGGGCGTACGAGCAGTACTTC. Translation gives CASSLQGAYEQYF.